The 27 T cell receptor beta chains in this list originate from one sample, sequenced in a study of CXCR3-negative and CXCR3-positive naive CD8 T cells. Regarding the study as a whole: Naive CXCR3-positive cells had TRB CDR3s more hydrophobic than those of CXCR3-negative naive cells.

No antigens are known for them. It was by 5' RACE with UMI labels that the TRB cDNA libraries were prepared. No DNA is given; TCRdb re-called the 5' RACE reads and lists each CDR3 protein once. The listing contains roughly 63,000 distinct CDR3 sequences. Sequenced input: naive CXCR3+ CD8+ T cells from blood. Subset of the sample: CD45RO-CCR7+CD27+CD95- naive CD8+ T cells expressing CXCR3 (TNR3+). Every receptor here comes from a human donor in good health. Some clones in this sample may be carry-over from other donors' samples.

V and J are TRBV6-5 and TRBJ2-6. The CDR3 is made up of 14 amino acids. Per germline, CDR1 MNHEY and CDR2 SVGAGI. The CDR3 sequence: CASSAVSGANVLTF.

The rearrangement uses TRBV7-2 and TRBJ2-2; TCRdb outputs TRBD2, but without DNA this stays unchecked. The V gene's germline CDR1 is SGHTA and CDR2 FQGNSA. CDR3 size: 15 residues. This CDR3 is CASSPQLVGTGELFF.

The rearrangement links TRBV6-2 or TRBV6-3 to TRBJ1-1; TCRdb calls TRBD1, which cannot be checked without DNA. Germline loops: CDR1 MNHEY, CDR2 SVGEGT. CDR3 length equals 14 residues. The CDR3 sequence is CASSFRGMNTEAFF.

The chain employs TRBV12-3 or TRBV12-4 and TRBJ1-2. This CDR3 has 11 residues. Here the CDR3 reads CANYGPEGYTF.

This chain uses TRBV6-2 or TRBV6-3 with TRBJ2-1; with no DNA, the TCRdb D assignment of TRBD2 cannot be verified. Germline V lookup: CDR1 MNHEY, CDR2 SVGEGT. This CDR3 spans 14 amino acids. CDR3 sequence reads: CAISGTSGSDEQFF.

The chain uses TRBV20-1 and TRBJ1-2; TCRdb proposes TRBD1, but this gene call is untestable without DNA. Germline V gene data show CDR1 as DFQATT and CDR2 as SNEGSKA (reference sequence). CDR3 length: 14 amino acids. The CDR3 region is CSARTGGVDYGYTF.

The chain combines TRBV6-5 with TRBJ1-2. The germline V gene encodes CDR1 MNHEY and CDR2 SVGAGI. The CDR3 is 14 amino acids. The CDR3 sequence: CASRTNRAPNGYTF.

The genes are TRBV5-1 and TRBJ2-7. The CDR3 runs 16 residues. Germline V lookup: CDR1 SGHRS, CDR2 YFSETQ. The CDR3 protein is CASSLAAGDLGYEQYF.

CDR3 amino acids: CASSLAGKAYEQYF. J is TRBJ2-7 and V is TRBV7-9. The germline gives CDR1 SEHNR, CDR2 FQNEAQ (reference sequence). This CDR3 is 14 amino acids long.

The chain recombines TRBV7-6 with TRBJ2-1; TCRdb's D gene call, TRBD1, goes unchecked for lack of DNA. The CDR3 totals 16 residues. Per the germline V gene, CDR1 is SGHVS and CDR2 is FNYEAQ. This chain's CDR3 is CASSLDYRGRRWEQFF.

V and J are TRBV4-1 and TRBJ2-7; the TCRdb call, TRBD1, lacks DNA for checking. CDR1 is MGHRA and CDR2 is YSYEKL in the germline V gene. This CDR3 region has 16 residues. CDR3 sequence reads: CASSQEGELPSYEQYF.

The rearrangement links TRBV5-1 to TRBJ1-1; the TCRdb D gene call, TRBD1, has no DNA to confirm it. The CDR3 loop spans 13 amino acids. Germline V gives CDR1 SGHRS, CDR2 YFSETQ. The CDR3 spells CASSARGLAEAFF.

This rearrangement joins TRBV4-1 to TRBJ2-3; with no DNA, the TCRdb D assignment of TRBD2 cannot be verified. This CDR3 is 15 amino acids long. CDR1 is MGHRA, CDR2 YSYEKL, per germline. The CDR3 loop reads CASSQLAGGGDTQYF.

The gene calls are TRBV29-1 and TRBJ2-3. Germline V gene data show CDR1 as SQVTM and CDR2 as ANQGSEA. This CDR3 is 13 amino acids long. CDR3 loop: CSVEGTSGNTQYF.

This chain connects TRBV29-1 to TRBJ2-5; the D call from TCRdb, TRBD2, cannot be confirmed without DNA. Germline V lookup: CDR1 SQVTM, CDR2 ANQGSEA. The CDR3 is made up of 15 amino acids. The CDR3 here is CSVEVLGRGKETQYF.

J is TRBJ2-5 and V is TRBV15. The CDR3 extends over 16 amino acids. Germline V CDR1 and CDR2: LNHNV, YYDKDF (reference sequence). The CDR3 is CATSRGVAMYQETQYF.

The CDR3 region is CSARAAGQYYSYEQYF. This chain joins TRBV20-1 and TRBJ2-7; TCRdb's D call, TRBD1, is unchecked because there is no DNA. The length of the CDR3 is 16 residues. The germline CDR1 and CDR2 sequences are DFQATT and SNEGSKA (reference sequence).

The gene calls are TRBV11-3 and TRBJ2-5; the TCRdb D gene call, TRBD1, has no DNA to confirm it. The germline CDR1 and CDR2 sequences are SGHNT and YENEEA. This CDR3 region has 14 residues. This chain's CDR3 is CASRGQGLQETQYF.

V is TRBV29-1 and J is TRBJ2-1; TCRdb lists TRBD2, though no DNA is available to test this call. CDR3 length: 15 residues. CDR1 and CDR2 (germline): SQVTM, ANQGSEA. The chain's CDR3 is CSVELVASGSNEQFF.

This chain connects TRBV15 to TRBJ1-1. The CDR3 covers 12 residues. Germline values: CDR1 LNHNV, CDR2 YYDKDF (reference sequence). The CDR3 region is CATSEGNTEAFF. Drawing the rest from reference TRBV15 and TRBJ1-1, the complete variable domain is DAMVIQNPRYQVTQFGKPVTLSCSQTLNHNVMYWYQQKSSQAPKLLFHYYDKDFNNEADTPDNFQSRRPNTSFCFLDIRSPGLGDTAMYLCATSEGNTEAFFGQGTRLTVV.

The chain has TRBV2 and TRBJ2-7; the TCRdb D gene call, TRBD2, has no DNA to confirm it. This CDR3 spans 14 amino acids. Per the germline V gene, CDR1 is SNHLY and CDR2 is FYNNEI. The chain's CDR3 is CASSEEGHSYEQYF.

The J gene is TRBJ2-1, the V gene TRBV12-3 or TRBV12-4; TCRdb selects TRBD1, and the lack of DNA leaves this call unchecked. The CDR3 is 13 residues long. The CDR3 is CASSQGTAPEQFF.

This rearrangement joins TRBV20-1 to TRBJ2-7; the TCRdb D gene call, TRBD1, has no DNA to confirm it. The CDR3 loop spans 14 amino acids. Germline values: CDR1 DFQATT, CDR2 SNEGSKA (reference sequence). This CDR3 is CSARGERETYEQYF.

The chain's CDR3 is CSARDARQDYYEQYF. The chain links TRBV20-1 to TRBJ2-7; the D call of TRBD1 rests on TCRdb alone, since no DNA is present to check it. The germline V gene encodes CDR1 DFQATT and CDR2 SNEGSKA (reference sequence). The CDR3 is made up of 15 amino acids.

The chain couples TRBV15 to TRBJ2-7; TCRdb selects TRBD1, and the lack of DNA leaves this call unchecked. The CDR3 loop spans 16 amino acids. The germline V gene has CDR1 LNHNV and CDR2 YYDKDF (reference sequence). The CDR3 loop is CATSSWDRSSSYEQYF.

The chain links TRBV7-3 to TRBJ2-5; TCRdb names TRBD2, which stays unverified in the absence of DNA. The germline CDR1 and CDR2 sequences are SGHTA and FQGTGA. The CDR3 totals 13 residues. This chain's CDR3 is CASSTTSEETQYF. The full variable domain, completed using reference TRBV7-3 and TRBJ2-5, is GAGVSQTPSNKVTEKGKYVELRCDPISGHTALYWYRQSLGQGPEFLIYFQGTGAADDSGLPNDRFFAVRPEGSVSTLKIQRTERGDSAVYLCASSTTSEETQYFGPGTRLLVL.

The chain links TRBV6-2 or TRBV6-3 to TRBJ2-1; the TCRdb D gene call, TRBD2, has no DNA to confirm it. The CDR3 is 17 residues long. Germline loops: CDR1 MNHEY, CDR2 SVGEGT. CDR3 region: CASSFHPSGSSYNEQFF.